The clone carrying this T cell receptor beta chain was detected only once. A read error may explain this, as a much larger clone is one base away. The time point: sample taken at primary tumor resection. Whole RNA was taken from tumor, nontumor lung or frozen PBMC; it was then sequenced unsorted. Samples were obtained from some 70 donors, all untreated early-stage non-small cell lung cancer patients. TCRdb reanalysed the 5' RACE reads using MiXCR and keeps one entry per CDR3 protein. The sample includes 35,000 to 55,000 distinct CDR3 sequences, roughly 13% of them seen just once. This sample is drawn from a study of spatial heterogeneity in lung cancer. Germline CDR1 is SNHLY and CDR2 is FYNNEI. This CDR3 region has 15 residues.

This sequence was found in a male donor with early-stage non-small cell lung cancer. The rearrangement uses TRBV2 and TRBJ1-4; tentatively, D is TRBD1 (6 bases). Sequencing used PBMCs, obtained at surgery. DNA for the CDR3: TGTGCCATCAGTGAAGTACAGGGTTTCGGTGAAAAACTGTTTTTT. Residues: CAISEVQGFGEKLFF.